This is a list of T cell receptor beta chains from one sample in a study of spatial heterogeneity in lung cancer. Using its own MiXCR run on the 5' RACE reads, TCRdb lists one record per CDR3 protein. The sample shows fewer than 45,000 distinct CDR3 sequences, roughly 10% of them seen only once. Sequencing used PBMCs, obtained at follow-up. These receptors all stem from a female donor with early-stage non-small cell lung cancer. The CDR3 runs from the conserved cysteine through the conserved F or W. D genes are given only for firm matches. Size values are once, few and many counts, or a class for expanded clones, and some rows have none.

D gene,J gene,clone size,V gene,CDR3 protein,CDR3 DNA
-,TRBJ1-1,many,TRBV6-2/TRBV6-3,CASSYSQANTEAFF,TGTGCCAGCAGTTACTCTCAGGCGAACACTGAAGCTTTCTTT
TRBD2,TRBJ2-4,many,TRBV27,CASSPWTSGGSYKNIQYF,TGTGCCAGCAGTCCGTGGACTAGCGGGGGGTCCTACAAAAACATTCAGTACTTC
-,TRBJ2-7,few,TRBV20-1,CSARVTGQTYEQYF,TGCAGTGCTAGAGTCACGGGACAAACCTACGAGCAGTACTTC
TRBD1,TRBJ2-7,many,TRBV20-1,CSARTGRTYEQYF,TGCAGTGCAAGGACAGGGAGAACCTACGAGCAGTACTTC
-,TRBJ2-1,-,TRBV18,CASSPLGNNEQFF,TGTGCCAGCTCACCTTTGGGGAACAATGAGCAGTTCTTC
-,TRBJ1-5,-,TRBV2,CASSGRQTNQPQHF,TGTGCCAGCAGTGGAAGGCAGACCAATCAGCCCCAGCATTTT
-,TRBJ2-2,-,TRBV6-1,CASPRSGLATGELFF,TGTGCCAGCCCGAGGTCCGGGCTTGCCACCGGGGAGCTGTTTTTT
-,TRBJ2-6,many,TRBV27,CASSARQDYNPPSFLTF,TGTGCCAGCAGTGCCAGACAGGATTATAATCCTCCCAGTTTCCTGACTTTC
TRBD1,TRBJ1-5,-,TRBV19,CASSIPGGYTQPQHF,TGTGCCAGTAGTATTCCAGGGGGCTATACCCAGCCCCAGCATTTT
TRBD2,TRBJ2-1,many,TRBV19,CASRVERGARNEQFF,TGTGCCAGTAGGGTAGAGCGGGGGGCCCGGAATGAGCAGTTCTTC
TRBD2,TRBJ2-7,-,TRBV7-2,CASSSLAGGPGEQYF,TGTGCCAGCAGCTCTTTAGCGGGGGGGCCGGGTGAGCAGTACTTC
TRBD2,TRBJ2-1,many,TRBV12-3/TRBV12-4,CASRGLAEEQFF,TGTGCCAGCAGGGGACTAGCGGAAGAGCAGTTCTTC
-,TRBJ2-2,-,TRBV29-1,CSVRDTRGGELFF,TGCAGCGTTAGGGACACCCGTGGCGGGGAGCTGTTTTTT
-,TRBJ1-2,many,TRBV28,CASSPSGHYGYTF,TGTGCCAGCAGTCCTTCGGGACACTATGGCTACACCTTC
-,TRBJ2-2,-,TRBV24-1,CATKTGTNGGELFF,TGTGCCACCAAGACGGGCACTAACGGCGGGGAGCTGTTTTTT
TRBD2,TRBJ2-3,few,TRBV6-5,CASSGTITTDTQYF,TGTGCCAGCAGTGGGACTATCACCACAGATACGCAGTATTTT
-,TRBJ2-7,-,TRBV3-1,CASSRGAGAFPEQYF,TGTGCCAGCAGCCGAGGGGCGGGGGCTTTCCCCGAGCAGTACTTC
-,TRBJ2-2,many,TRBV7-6,CASSLGSGIGELFF,TGTGCCAGCAGCTTAGGGTCGGGGATCGGGGAGCTGTTTTTT
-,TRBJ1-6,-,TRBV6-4,CASSDSYNSPLHF,TGTGCCAGCAGTGACTCCTATAATTCACCCCTCCACTTT
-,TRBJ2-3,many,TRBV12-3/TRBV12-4,CASSQEDTQYF,TGTGCCAGCAGTCAAGAGGATACGCAGTATTTT
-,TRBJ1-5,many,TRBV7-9,CASSLEQSSQHF,TGTGCCAGCAGCTTAGAACAGTCAAGCCAGCATTTT
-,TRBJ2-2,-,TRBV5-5,CASSLGDPGELFF,TGTGCCAGCAGCTTGGGGGACCCCGGGGAGCTGTTTTTT
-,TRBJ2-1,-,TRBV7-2,CASSRDWGRIDEQFF,TGTGCCAGCAGCCGAGACTGGGGGCGAATCGATGAGCAGTTCTTC
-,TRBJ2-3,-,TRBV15,CATSRDPTADTQYF,TGTGCCACCAGCAGAGATCCAACAGCAGATACGCAGTATTTT
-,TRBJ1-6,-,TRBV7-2,CASSFPGQNSPLHF,TGTGCCAGCAGCTTCCCGGGCCAAAATTCACCCCTCCACTTT
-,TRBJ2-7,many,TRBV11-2,CASRQRSPLEQYF,TGTGCCAGCAGACAAAGGAGCCCCCTCGAGCAGTACTTC
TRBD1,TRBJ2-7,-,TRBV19,CASSIATRQGYEQYF,TGTGCCAGTAGTATAGCTACGAGACAGGGCTACGAGCAGTACTTC
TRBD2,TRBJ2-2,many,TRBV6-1,CASSEVGGSTGELFF,TGTGCCAGCAGTGAAGTGGGGGGGTCCACCGGGGAGCTGTTTTTT
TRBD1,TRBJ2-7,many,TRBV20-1,CSARTGFYEQYF,TGCAGTGCTAGGACAGGGTTCTACGAGCAGTACTTC
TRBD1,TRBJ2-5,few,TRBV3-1,CASRAGGGETQYF,TGTGCCAGCAGAGCAGGGGGCGGTGAGACCCAGTACTTC
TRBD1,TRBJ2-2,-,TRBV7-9,CASILTGGRTGELFF,TGTGCCAGCATCCTAACAGGGGGTCGGACCGGGGAGCTGTTTTTT
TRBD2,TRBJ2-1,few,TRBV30,CAWSAPRTSVNEQFF,TGTGCCTGGAGTGCCCCCAGGACTAGCGTCAATGAGCAGTTCTTC
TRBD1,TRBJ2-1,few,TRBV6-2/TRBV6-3,CASRRQGTSYNEQFF,TGTGCCAGCAGGCGACAGGGTACTAGCTACAATGAGCAGTTCTTC
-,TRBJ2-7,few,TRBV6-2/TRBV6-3,CASSLSSVIGEQYF,TGTGCCAGCAGTCTAAGCTCGGTAATTGGGGAGCAGTACTTC
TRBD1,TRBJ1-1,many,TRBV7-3,CASSLQGANTEAFF,TGTGCCAGCAGCCTACAGGGGGCGAACACTGAAGCTTTCTTT
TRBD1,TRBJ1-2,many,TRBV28,CASRAGQGIGYTF,TGTGCCAGCAGGGCGGGACAGGGAATTGGCTACACCTTC